The source of this T cell receptor beta chain is a study of glioma-infiltrating T cells after dendritic cell vaccination. The immunoSEQ assay amplified TCRB CDR3 from up to about 2 ug DNA. Amplification used 60 V beta primers and 13 J beta primers. TCRdb keeps only in-frame clones here, not all; method: immunoSEQ multiplex PCR. The table has around 60,000 clones, approximately 86% seen once; the top ten hold 11%. The time point: after dendritic cell vaccination, including at tumor progression/relapse. This CDR3 has 19 amino acids. CDR1 and CDR2 from the germline V gene are ENHRY and SYGVKD. Trimming took off 3 bases at V and 4 bases at J, with 25 bases between the two ends.

The TCR was taken from a human donor with glioblastoma. The chain combines TRBV10-3 with TRBJ1-3, with D perhaps TRBD1 (6 bases). Sequences were derived from blood, sampled after dendritic cell vaccination. CDR3 loop: CAISDRLMGATVSGNTIYF. The CDR3 DNA follows: TGTGCCATCAGTGACAGGTTGATGGGGGCAACGGTATCCGGAAACACCATATATTTT.